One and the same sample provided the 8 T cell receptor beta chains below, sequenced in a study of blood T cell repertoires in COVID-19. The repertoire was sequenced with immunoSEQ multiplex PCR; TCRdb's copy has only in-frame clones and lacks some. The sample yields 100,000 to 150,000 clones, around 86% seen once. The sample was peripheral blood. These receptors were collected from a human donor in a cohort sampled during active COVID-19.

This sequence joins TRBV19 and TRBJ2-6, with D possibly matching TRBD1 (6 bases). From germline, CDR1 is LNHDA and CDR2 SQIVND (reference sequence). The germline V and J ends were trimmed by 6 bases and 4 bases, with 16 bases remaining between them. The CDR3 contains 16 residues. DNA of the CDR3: TGTGCCAGTAGAGTTGGGACGGGGACAGGGGCCAACGTCCTGACTTTC. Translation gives CASRVGTGTGANVLTF.

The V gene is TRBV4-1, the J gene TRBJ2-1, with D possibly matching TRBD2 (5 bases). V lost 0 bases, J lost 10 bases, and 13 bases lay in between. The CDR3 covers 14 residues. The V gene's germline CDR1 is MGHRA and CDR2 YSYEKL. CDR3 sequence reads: CASSQDVRSGEQFF. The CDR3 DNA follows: TGCGCCAGCAGCCAAGATGTTCGCAGCGGAGAGCAGTTCTTC.

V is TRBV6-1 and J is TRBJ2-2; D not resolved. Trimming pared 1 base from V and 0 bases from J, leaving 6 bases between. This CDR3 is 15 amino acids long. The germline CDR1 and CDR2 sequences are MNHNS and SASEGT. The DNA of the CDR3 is TGTGCCAGCAGTGAAGGGCACCCGAACACCGGGGAGCTGTTTTTT. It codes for CASSEGHPNTGELFF.

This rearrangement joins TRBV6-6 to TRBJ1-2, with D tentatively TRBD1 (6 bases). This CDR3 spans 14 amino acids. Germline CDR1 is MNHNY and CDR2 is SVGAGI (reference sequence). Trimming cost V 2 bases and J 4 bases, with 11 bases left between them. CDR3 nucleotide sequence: TGTGCCAGCAGTTACAGGACAGACAGCTATGGCTACACCTTC. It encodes CASSYRTDSYGYTF.

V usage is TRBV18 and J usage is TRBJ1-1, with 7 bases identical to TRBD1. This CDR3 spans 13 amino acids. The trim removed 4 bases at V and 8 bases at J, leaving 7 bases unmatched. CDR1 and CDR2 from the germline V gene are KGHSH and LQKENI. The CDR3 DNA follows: TGTGCCAGCTCACATATGGACAGGCAAGAAGCTTTCTTT. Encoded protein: CASSHMDRQEAFF.

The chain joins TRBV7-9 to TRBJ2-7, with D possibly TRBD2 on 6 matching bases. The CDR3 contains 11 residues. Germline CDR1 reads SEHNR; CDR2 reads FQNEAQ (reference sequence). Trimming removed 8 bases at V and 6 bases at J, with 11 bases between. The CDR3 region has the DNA TGTGCCAGCTCCCGGGGGAGCGAGCAGTACTTC. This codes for CASSRGSEQYF.

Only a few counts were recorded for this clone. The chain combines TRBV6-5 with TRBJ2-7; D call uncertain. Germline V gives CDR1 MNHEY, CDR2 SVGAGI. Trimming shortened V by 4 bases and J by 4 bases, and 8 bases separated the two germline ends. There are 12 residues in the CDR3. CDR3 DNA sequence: TGTGCCAGCAGTTCCAGACTGTACGAGCAGTACTTC. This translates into CASSSRLYEQYF.

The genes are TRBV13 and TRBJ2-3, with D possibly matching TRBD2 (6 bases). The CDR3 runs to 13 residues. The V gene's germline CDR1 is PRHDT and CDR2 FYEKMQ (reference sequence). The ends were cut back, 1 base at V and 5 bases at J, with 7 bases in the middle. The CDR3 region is CASSLAGEDTQYF. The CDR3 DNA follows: TGTGCCAGCAGCTTAGCGGGAGAAGATACGCAGTATTTT.